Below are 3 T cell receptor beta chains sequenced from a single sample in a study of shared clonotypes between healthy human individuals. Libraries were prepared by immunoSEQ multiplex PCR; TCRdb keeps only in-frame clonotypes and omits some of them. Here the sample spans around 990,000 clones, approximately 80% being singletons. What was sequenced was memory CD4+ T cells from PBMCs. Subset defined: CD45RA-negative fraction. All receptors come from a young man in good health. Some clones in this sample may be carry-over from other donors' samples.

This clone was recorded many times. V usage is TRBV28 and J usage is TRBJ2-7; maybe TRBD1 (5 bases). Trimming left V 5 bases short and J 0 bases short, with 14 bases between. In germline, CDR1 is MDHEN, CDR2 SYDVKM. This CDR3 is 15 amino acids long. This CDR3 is CASSLRQISSYEQYF. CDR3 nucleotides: TGTGCCAGCAGTCTCCGACAGATAAGCTCCTACGAGCAGTACTTC.

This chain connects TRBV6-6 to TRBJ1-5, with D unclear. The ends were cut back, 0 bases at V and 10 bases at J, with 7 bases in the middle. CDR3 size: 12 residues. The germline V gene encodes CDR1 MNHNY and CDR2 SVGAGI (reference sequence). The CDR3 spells CASSYSSLPQHF. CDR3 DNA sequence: TGTGCCAGCAGTTACTCGAGCCTACCCCAGCATTTT.

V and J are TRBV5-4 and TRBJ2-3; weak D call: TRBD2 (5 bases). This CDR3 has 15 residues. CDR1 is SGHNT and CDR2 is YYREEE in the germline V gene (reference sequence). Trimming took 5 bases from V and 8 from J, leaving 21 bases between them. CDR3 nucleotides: TGTGCCAGCAGTGAAAGCGCCACGGGCCGGGGTACGCAGTATTTT. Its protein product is CASSESATGRGTQYF.